The 22 T cell receptor beta chains presented below share a single source sample, sequenced in a study of OX40 agonist ivuxolimab in advanced cancers. Assay: immunoSEQ multiplex PCR; the TCRdb copy retains only in-frame clones and omits some. The top ten clones hold approximately 15% of a sample with around 19,000 clones, more than 75% of them seen once. The sequencing here drew on CD4+ or CD8+ T cells sorted from blood, taken in a trial of the OX40 agonist ivuxolimab. The receptors stem from an adult with an advanced solid tumor such as melanoma, head and neck, liver or kidney cancer.

The chain employs TRBV7-2 and TRBJ2-2, with D possibly TRBD1 on 7 matching bases. CDR1 is SGHTA, CDR2 FQGNSA, per germline. The CDR3 extends over 18 amino acids. The V gene lost 4 bases and the J gene lost 0 bases, with 18 bases spanning the gap. CDR3 DNA sequence: TGTGCCAGCAGCTCCCCTAGGGGGCGGGGTCCGAACACCGGGGAGCTGTTTTTT. This codes for CASSSPRGRGPNTGELFF.

The rearrangement uses TRBV6-6 and TRBJ2-7; no clear D gene. The CDR3 contains 14 residues. The germline V gene has CDR1 MNHNY and CDR2 SVGAGI (reference sequence). V lost 5 bases and J 7 bases, leaving 18 bases between the germline ends. CDR3 sequence: CASSRADISLEQYF. In DNA, the CDR3 is TGTGCCAGCAGTAGAGCCGACATATCGCTGGAGCAGTACTTC.

This clone is medium-sized (0.01 to 0.1%) in the sample. The chain recombines TRBV7-9 with TRBJ2-7; no firm D call. V lost 7 bases and J 2 bases, leaving 15 bases between the germline ends. Germline V gene sequence: CDR1 SEHNR, CDR2 FQNEAQ (reference sequence). The CDR3 has 14 amino acids. The CDR3 loop is CASTSVTSPYEQYF. As DNA, the CDR3 is TGTGCCAGCACCTCAGTCACTTCCCCCTACGAGCAGTACTTC.

J is TRBJ1-1 and V is TRBV29-1, with 8 bases that match TRBD1. The CDR3 spans 13 residues. With 5 bases clipped from V and 4 bases from J, the junction kept 6 bases outside the gene matches. The germline gives CDR1 SQVTM, CDR2 ANQGSEA. CDR3 DNA sequence: TGCAGCGTTCGGACAGGGTTGGTCACTGAAGCTTTCTTT. Residues: CSVRTGLVTEAFF.

CDR3 bases: TGTGCCAGTATTGGGGAACGGACAGACCCTAACTATGGCTACACCTTC. Translation: CASIGERTDPNYGYTF. This chain connects TRBV19 to TRBJ1-2, with D possibly being TRBD1 (6 bases). The CDR3 consists of 16 residues. Germline V CDR1 and CDR2: LNHDA, SQIVND (reference sequence). Trimming took off 7 bases at V and 0 bases at J, with 18 bases between the two ends.

The chain combines TRBV18 with TRBJ1-6, with D uncertain. Trimming took off 2 bases at V and 10 bases at J, with 15 bases between the two ends. The V gene's germline CDR1 is KGHSH and CDR2 LQKENI. CDR3 size: 15 residues. The CDR3 loop is CASSPGSGVESPLHF. In DNA form, the CDR3 reads TGTGCCAGCTCACCAGGGTCCGGGGTAGAATCACCCCTCCACTTT.

The chain links TRBV12-2 to TRBJ2-7. TRBV12-2 counts as a pseudogene. This CDR3 spans 12 amino acids. CDR3 sequence reads: CASRFPHYEQYF. CDR3 nucleotide sequence: TGTGCAAGTCGCTTCCCTCACTACGAGCAGTACTTC.

The chain recombines TRBV5-6 with TRBJ2-7; D gene ambiguous. CDR1 is SGHDT, CDR2 YYEEEE, per germline. Trimming left V 4 bases short and J 0 bases short, with 8 bases between. There are 13 residues in the CDR3. CDR3 protein: CASSQISSYEQYF. CDR3 DNA: TGTGCCAGCAGCCAAATTAGCTCCTACGAGCAGTACTTC.

This clone has a handful of counts. The chain links TRBV2 to TRBJ2-3, with TRBD2 identical over 11 bases. From germline, CDR1 is SNHLY and CDR2 FYNNEI. With V trimmed by 2 bases and J by 5 bases, 3 bases remained unmatched. The CDR3 covers 15 residues. The CDR3 reads CASSENGLAGDTQYF. In DNA form, the CDR3 reads TGTGCCAGCAGTGAAAATGGACTAGCGGGAGATACGCAGTATTTT.

This clone was seen a few times. J is TRBJ2-3 and V is TRBV10-1; maybe TRBD2 (6 bases). From germline, CDR1 is WNHNN and CDR2 SYGVQD (reference sequence). CDR3 length equals 17 residues. V dropped 3 bases and J dropped 2 bases, with 18 bases sitting between them. DNA for the CDR3: TGCGCCAGCAGTGAACCCGGACTATCCACCTTCACAGATACGCAGTATTTT. Translation gives CASSEPGLSTFTDTQYF.

This clone was found once. The rearrangement joins TRBV9 to TRBJ2-6, with D unresolved. The V end lost 4 bases, the J end lost 2 bases, and 19 bases lay between the germline ends. The CDR3 runs to 18 residues. Germline V CDR1 and CDR2: SGDLS, YYNGEE. The CDR3 nucleotides are TGTGCCAGCAGCCTGCGGCCACCCTCTAGGGCTGGGGCCAACGTCCTGACTTTC. It codes for CASSLRPPSRAGANVLTF. Complete variable domain (other parts from reference TRBV9 and TRBJ2-6): DSGVTQTPKHLITATGQRVTLRCSPRSGDLSVYWYQQSLDQGLQFLIQYYNGEERAKGNILERFSAQQFPDLHSELNLSSLELGDSALYFCASSLRPPSRAGANVLTFGAGSRLTVL.

This clone was counted a few times. The chain is built from TRBV6-5 and TRBJ1-3, with D possibly TRBD1 on 6 matching bases. Germline V gene data show CDR1 as MNHEY and CDR2 as SVGAGI. The CDR3 is 15 residues long. Between the trimmed V and J ends, which lost 2 bases and 3 bases, there was a span of 11 bases. The CDR3 DNA follows: TGTGCCAGCAGTTACCTACAGGGAGGTGGAAACACCATATATTTT. It specifies CASSYLQGGGNTIYF.

CDR3 loop: CASSQDGGAYNEQFF. CDR3 in DNA: TGCGCCAGCAGCCAAGATGGGGGCGCCTACAATGAGCAGTTCTTC. The chain carries TRBV4-3 and TRBJ2-1; maybe TRBD1 (6 bases). Germline V gives CDR1 LGHNA, CDR2 YSLEER. The CDR3 is made up of 15 amino acids. Trimming left V 0 bases short and J 2 bases short, with 8 bases between.

The V call is TRBV5-4, the J call TRBJ1-6; no reliable D call. The CDR3 sequence is 14 residues long. V was trimmed by 4 bases and J by 1 base, leaving 6 bases between them. CDR1 is SGHNT and CDR2 is YYREEE in the germline V gene (reference sequence). This CDR3 is CASSERSYNSPLHF. The CDR3 DNA reads as TGTGCCAGCAGCGAAAGGTCCTATAATTCACCCCTCCACTTT.

This chain connects TRBV7-2 to TRBJ1-5; D call uncertain. Germline CDR1 is SGHTA and CDR2 is FQGNSA. V dropped 5 bases and J dropped 4 bases, with 12 bases sitting between them. This CDR3 region has 14 residues. The CDR3 DNA reads TGTGCCAGCAGCCCCTTGGCGGGGAATCAGCCCCAGCATTTT. Amino acids: CASSPLAGNQPQHF.

The chain employs TRBV11-3 and TRBJ2-3, with D perhaps TRBD1 or TRBD2 (5 bases each). CDR1 is SGHNT, CDR2 YENEEA, per germline. This CDR3 is built from 14 residues. V shed 5 bases and J shed 3 bases, with 12 bases lying between them. The CDR3 protein is CASSPRGQTDTQYF. The DNA of the CDR3 is TGTGCCAGCAGCCCACGGGGCCAAACAGATACGCAGTATTTT.

This clone was seen a few times. The chain employs TRBV29-1 and TRBJ2-5, with a weak D call TRBD1 (6 bases). The CDR3 totals 15 residues. The ends were cut back, 0 bases at V and 2 bases at J, with 13 bases in the middle. The germline V gene encodes CDR1 SQVTM and CDR2 ANQGSEA. The CDR3 loop reads CSVEEGAGRQETQYF. The CDR3 nucleotides are TGCAGCGTTGAAGAGGGGGCAGGCCGACAAGAGACCCAGTACTTC.

The rearrangement links TRBV28 to TRBJ2-1; weak D call: TRBD2 (6 bases). V lost 6 bases, J lost 0 bases, and 12 bases lay in between. CDR1 and CDR2 (germline): MDHEN, SYDVKM. The CDR3 has 15 amino acids. The CDR3 region has the DNA TGTGCCAGCAGGGTCAGCGGGCCCTCCTACAATGAGCAGTTCTTC. Translation: CASRVSGPSYNEQFF.

The rearrangement uses TRBV10-3 and TRBJ2-7; the D gene could be TRBD1 or TRBD2 (5 bases each). The germline gives CDR1 ENHRY, CDR2 SYGVKD. The germline V and J ends were trimmed by 0 bases and 6 bases, with 18 bases remaining between them. There are 16 residues in the CDR3. The CDR3 region is CAISESIGTLLGEQYF. The DNA for the CDR3 is TGTGCCATCAGTGAGTCGATAGGGACCCTTCTGGGCGAGCAGTACTTC.

This clone has a handful of counts. This rearrangement joins TRBV7-2 to TRBJ1-3; D uncertain. The V gene's germline CDR1 is SGHTA and CDR2 FQGNSA. CDR3 size: 12 residues. Trimming stripped 5 bases from V and 0 bases from J, with 2 bases between. For the CDR3, the DNA is TGTGCCAGCAGCAACTCTGGAAACACCATATATTTT. Its translation is CASSNSGNTIYF.

J is TRBJ1-2 and V is TRBV2; D is unclear. CDR3 length equals 12 residues. Deletions cut 2 bases from V and 8 bases from J, with 9 bases between. CDR1 SNHLY and CDR2 FYNNEI come from the germline V gene. CDR3 loop: CASSENQEGYTF. The CDR3 DNA sequence: TGTGCCAGCAGTGAAAATCAGGAGGGCTACACCTTC. Filled out from reference TRBV2 and TRBJ1-2, the complete variable domain reads EPEVTQTPSHQVTQMGQEVILRCVPISNHLYFYWYRQILGQKVEFLVSFYNNEISEKSEIFDDQFSVERPDGSNFTLKIRSTKLEDSAMYFCASSENQEGYTFGSGTRLTVV.

This clone has only one observation. The V and J genes are TRBV4-3 and TRBJ2-6, with TRBD1 as a possible D gene (5 bases). The CDR3 has 11 amino acids. The V and J ends lost 3 bases and 16 bases respectively, with 10 bases between them. Per the germline V gene, CDR1 is LGHNA and CDR2 is YSLEER. CDR3 nucleotides: TGCGCCAGCAGCCACGCCAGGGTACTGACTTTC. The encoded protein is CASSHARVLTF.